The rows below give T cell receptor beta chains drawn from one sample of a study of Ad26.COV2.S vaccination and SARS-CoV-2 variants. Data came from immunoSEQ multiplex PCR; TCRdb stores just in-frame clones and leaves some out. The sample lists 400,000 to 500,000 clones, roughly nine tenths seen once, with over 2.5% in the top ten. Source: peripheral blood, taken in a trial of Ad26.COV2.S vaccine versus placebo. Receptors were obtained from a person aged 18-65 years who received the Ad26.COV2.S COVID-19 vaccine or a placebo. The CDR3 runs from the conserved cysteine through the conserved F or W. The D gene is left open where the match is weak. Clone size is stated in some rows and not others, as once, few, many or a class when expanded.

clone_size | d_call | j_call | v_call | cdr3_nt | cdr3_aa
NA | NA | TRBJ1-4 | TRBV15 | TGTGCCACAGCTTCAGGGACGTATGATGAAAAACTGTTTTTT | CATASGTYDEKLFF
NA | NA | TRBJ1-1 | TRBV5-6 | TGTGCCAGCAGCCCAGGGGTGTGGAACACTGAAGCTTTCTTT | CASSPGVWNTEAFF
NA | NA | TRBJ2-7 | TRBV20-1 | TGCAGTGCTAGTAGCAGGGTCACCTACGAGCAGTACTTC | CSASSRVTYEQYF
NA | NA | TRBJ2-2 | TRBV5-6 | TGTGCCAGCAGATGGCGAGGAGTCGGGGAGCTGTTTTTT | CASRWRGVGELFF
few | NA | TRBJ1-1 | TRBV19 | TGTGCCAGTAGTATCTGGGGCAGGTTGAACACTGAAGCTTTCTTT | CASSIWGRLNTEAFF
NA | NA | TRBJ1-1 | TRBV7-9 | TGTGCCAGCAGCTTAGCGGGTTACACTGAAGCTTTCTTT | CASSLAGYTEAFF
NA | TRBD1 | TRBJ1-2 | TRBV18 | TGTGCCAGCTCACCGGGACAGGGGGATGGCTACACCTTC | CASSPGQGDGYTF
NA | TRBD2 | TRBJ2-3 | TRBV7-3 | TGTGCCAGCAGCCTAACTAGCGGGAGTGTTACAGATACGCAGTATTTT | CASSLTSGSVTDTQYF
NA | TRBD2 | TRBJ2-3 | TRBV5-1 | TGCGCCAGCAGCAGGGGGACTAGCGGGATCACAGATACGCAGTATTTT | CASSRGTSGITDTQYF
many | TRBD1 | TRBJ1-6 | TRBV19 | TGTGCCAGTAGTGGACAGGGAGGATATTCACCCCTCCACTTT | CASSGQGGYSPLHF
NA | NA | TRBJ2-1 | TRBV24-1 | TGTGCCACCAGTGACCGCCGACGGGGCTCCTACAATGAGCAGTTCTTC | CATSDRRRGSYNEQFF
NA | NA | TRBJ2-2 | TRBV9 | TGTGCCAGCAGCGTAAACTGGTCCGGGGAGCTGTTTTTT | CASSVNWSGELFF
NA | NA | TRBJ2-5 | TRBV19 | TGTGCCAGTGGACATTTCGGGGAGACCCAGTACTTC | CASGHFGETQYF
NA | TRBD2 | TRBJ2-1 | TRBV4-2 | TGTGCCAGCAGCCAAGATCTTCTTGAGCGGGGGGAGAGCTACAATGAGCAGTTCTTC | CASSQDLLERGESYNEQFF
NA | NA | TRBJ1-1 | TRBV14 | TGTGCCAGCAGCCTCCCCGGGTCCGAAGCTTTCTTT | CASSLPGSEAFF
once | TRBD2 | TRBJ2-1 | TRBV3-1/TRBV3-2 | TGTGCCAGCAGCCACCGACTAGCGGGGATCTACAATGAGCAGTTCTTC | CASSHRLAGIYNEQFF
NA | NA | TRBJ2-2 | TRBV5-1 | TGCGCCAGCAGCTTGGCTCTCACCGGGGAGCTGTTTTTT | CASSLALTGELFF
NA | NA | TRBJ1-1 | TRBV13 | TGTGCCAGCAGATCTCTGGGGGCGGCGGTTGAAGCTTTCTTT | CASRSLGAAVEAFF